Below, 6 T cell receptor beta chains from the same sample are listed, as sequenced in a study of blood T cell repertoires in COVID-19. Assay: immunoSEQ multiplex PCR; the TCRdb copy retains only in-frame clones and omits some. The sample lists approximately 240,000 clones, roughly 84% occurring once. Sequencing was done on a sample of peripheral blood. The receptors come from a woman aged 35 to 49 with active or convalescent COVID-19.

V is TRBV7-3 and J is TRBJ2-2; no clear D gene. CDR1 and CDR2 from the germline V gene are SGHTA and FQGTGA. This CDR3 is 14 amino acids long. V lost 1 base and J 4 bases, leaving 7 bases between the germline ends. This chain's CDR3 is CASSLIPGTGELFF. CDR3 sequence (DNA): TGTGCCAGCAGCTTAATCCCGGGCACCGGGGAGCTGTTTTTT.

This chain joins TRBV29-1 and TRBJ2-1, with 7 nucleotides matching TRBD1. Looked up from germline, CDR1 is SQVTM and CDR2 is ANQGSEA. Trimming at V came to 5 bases and at J to 12 bases, leaving 13 bases not matched to a gene. This CDR3 region has 13 residues. The CDR3 spells CSVLPGQNPGQFF. The CDR3 nucleotides read TGCAGCGTTTTACCGGGACAGAACCCGGGGCAGTTCTTC.

The V gene is TRBV6-5, the J gene TRBJ1-2; maybe TRBD1 (6 bases). Trimming cost V 6 bases and J 7 bases, with 21 bases left between them. CDR3 size: 15 residues. Per the germline V gene, CDR1 is MNHEY and CDR2 is SVGAGI. The DNA of the CDR3 is TGTGCCAGCAGCCCCTCTTTGGGCAGGGGCGTTGGCTACACCTTC. It encodes CASSPSLGRGVGYTF.

This chain connects TRBV5-4 to TRBJ2-3; 11 nucleotides match TRBD2. Unmatched junction bases numbered 5, after V lost 0 bases and J lost 5 bases. CDR1 SGHNT and CDR2 YYREEE come from the germline V gene (reference sequence). CDR3 length: 16 residues. The CDR3 region has the DNA TGTGCCAGCAGCTTGGGTCTAGCGGGGGGTGTAGATACGCAGTATTTT. Residues: CASSLGLAGGVDTQYF. Drawing the rest from reference TRBV5-4 and TRBJ2-3, the complete variable domain is ETGVTQSPTHLIKTRGQQVTLRCSSQSGHNTVSWYQQALGQGPQFIFQYYREEENGRGNFPPRFSGLQFPNYSSELNVNALELDDSALYLCASSLGLAGGVDTQYFGPGTRLTVL.

The chain links TRBV2 to TRBJ2-3; 9 bases map to TRBD2. In germline, CDR1 is SNHLY, CDR2 FYNNEI. The CDR3 loop spans 15 amino acids. V was clipped by 6 bases and J by 5 bases; unmatched bases: 9. CDR3 loop: CASRLRLAVGDTQYF. Written as DNA, the CDR3 is TGTGCCAGCAGGTTGCGACTAGCGGTTGGAGATACGCAGTATTTT.

This clone was seen ten or more times. The V and J genes are TRBV5-4 and TRBJ1-6; D is unclear. The V gene lost 1 base and the J gene lost 6 bases, with 8 bases spanning the gap. The CDR3 consists of 14 residues. Looked up from germline, CDR1 is SGHNT and CDR2 is YYREEE (reference sequence). The CDR3 spells CASSLYGGNSPLHF. The DNA of the CDR3 is TGTGCCAGCAGCTTGTACGGAGGTAATTCACCCCTCCACTTT.